A selection of T cell receptor beta chains follows, all from one sample in a study of T cell responses to AZD1222 COVID-19 vaccine. Measured with immunoSEQ multiplex PCR; TCRdb has only the in-frame clones, and not every one. The table records 100,000 to 150,000 clones, less than 95% of them present only once. The sample here was peripheral blood, taken on day 0 of AZD1222 vaccination. The receptors were gathered from an adult in good health. CDR3s include the opening cysteine and the closing phenylalanine or tryptophan. Each record gives: CDR3 protein, CDR3 DNA, J gene, V gene, clone size, D gene. The D gene is left open where the match is weak. Size is omitted from some rows. Given values are once, few, many or a class for expanded clones.

CDR3: CASSLMGTEGETQYF; DNA: TGTGCCAGCAGCTTGATGGGGACTGAAGGAGAGACCCAGTACTTC; J: TRBJ2-5; V: TRBV7-3; size: .; D: .
CDR3: CASSIGLQQYGYTF; DNA: TGTGCCAGTAGTATAGGGCTCCAGCAATATGGCTACACCTTC; J: TRBJ1-2; V: TRBV19; size: .; D: .
CDR3: CASSPWWGGLTDTQYF; DNA: TGTGCCAGCTCACCATGGTGGGGGGGCCTTACAGATACGCAGTATTTT; J: TRBJ2-3; V: TRBV18; size: .; D: .
CDR3: CASSKALGRRRMNGYTF; DNA: TGTGCCAGCAGCAAAGCCCTGGGCAGGAGGAGGATGAACGGCTACACCTTC; J: TRBJ1-2; V: TRBV21-1; size: .; D: .
CDR3: CASSPRGRGEKLFF; DNA: TGTGCCAGCAGTCCCAGGGGGAGAGGGGAAAAACTGTTTTTT; J: TRBJ1-4; V: TRBV6-5; size: .; D: TRBD1
CDR3: CAISESPRGHSNQPQHF; DNA: TGTGCCATCAGTGAGTCTCCCAGGGGACATAGCAATCAGCCCCAGCATTTT; J: TRBJ1-5; V: TRBV10-3; size: .; D: .
CDR3: CASSQDTGRGEKLFF; DNA: TGCGCCAGCAGCCAAGATACCGGGAGGGGTGAAAAACTGTTTTTT; J: TRBJ1-4; V: TRBV4-1; size: .; D: .
CDR3: CASSLWGANTGELFF; DNA: TGTGCCAGCAGCTTGTGGGGGGCAAACACCGGGGAGCTGTTTTTT; J: TRBJ2-2; V: TRBV7-8; size: .; D: .
CDR3: CASQGTNTEAFF; DNA: TGCGCCAGCCAGGGAACGAACACTGAAGCTTTCTTT; J: TRBJ1-1; V: TRBV4-3; size: .; D: .
CDR3: CASSFAASRGIAGYTF; DNA: TGTGCCAGCAGTTTTGCCGCCTCAAGAGGGATCGCTGGCTACACCTTC; J: TRBJ1-2; V: TRBV27; size: .; D: .
CDR3: CASSLEAGQPQHF; DNA: TGTGCCAGCAGCTTAGAGGCCGGTCAGCCCCAGCATTTT; J: TRBJ1-5; V: TRBV11-2; size: .; D: .
CDR3: CASSQDVLVETQYF; DNA: TGCGCCAGCAGCCAAGATGTACTGGTGGAGACCCAGTACTTC; J: TRBJ2-5; V: TRBV4-3; size: .; D: .
CDR3: CASSQDPYREDGTEAFF; DNA: TGCGCCAGCAGCCAAGACCCCTACAGGGAGGACGGCACTGAAGCTTTCTTT; J: TRBJ1-1; V: TRBV4-3; size: .; D: .
CDR3: CASTRTGRETGELFF; DNA: TGTGCCAGCACGCGGACAGGGAGGGAAACCGGGGAGCTGTTTTTT; J: TRBJ2-2; V: TRBV9; size: .; D: .
CDR3: CASRENAGDYGYTF; DNA: TGTGCCAGCAGAGAGAATGCAGGGGACTATGGCTACACCTTC; J: TRBJ1-2; V: TRBV5-6; size: .; D: .
CDR3: CASRPWRGGAEQYF; DNA: TGTGCCAGCAGGCCATGGCGGGGGGGGGCCGAGCAGTACTTC; J: TRBJ2-7; V: TRBV2; size: .; D: TRBD2
CDR3: CASSDSTGGNEQFF; DNA: TGTGCCAGCAGTGACTCGACAGGGGGCAATGAGCAGTTCTTC; J: TRBJ2-1; V: TRBV6-4; size: .; D: TRBD1
CDR3: CASTKQGPEAFF; DNA: TGTGCCAGCACCAAACAGGGGCCTGAAGCTTTCTTT; J: TRBJ1-1; V: TRBV11-2; size: .; D: TRBD1
CDR3: CASSARALTDTQYF; DNA: TGTGCCAGTAGTGCGCGGGCGTTGACAGATACGCAGTATTTT; J: TRBJ2-3; V: TRBV19; size: .; D: .
CDR3: CASSLQGGYGYTF; DNA: TGCGCCAGCAGCCTTCAGGGGGGCTATGGCTACACCTTC; J: TRBJ1-2; V: TRBV5-1; size: .; D: TRBD1
CDR3: CASSLVGFSNTGELFF; DNA: TGTGCCAGCAGCTTGGTGGGTTTCTCGAACACCGGGGAGCTGTTTTTT; J: TRBJ2-2; V: TRBV5-4; size: medium-sized; D: .
CDR3: CASSWTDTQYF; DNA: TGTGCCAGCAGTTGGACAGATACGCAGTATTTT; J: TRBJ2-3; V: TRBV27; size: .; D: .